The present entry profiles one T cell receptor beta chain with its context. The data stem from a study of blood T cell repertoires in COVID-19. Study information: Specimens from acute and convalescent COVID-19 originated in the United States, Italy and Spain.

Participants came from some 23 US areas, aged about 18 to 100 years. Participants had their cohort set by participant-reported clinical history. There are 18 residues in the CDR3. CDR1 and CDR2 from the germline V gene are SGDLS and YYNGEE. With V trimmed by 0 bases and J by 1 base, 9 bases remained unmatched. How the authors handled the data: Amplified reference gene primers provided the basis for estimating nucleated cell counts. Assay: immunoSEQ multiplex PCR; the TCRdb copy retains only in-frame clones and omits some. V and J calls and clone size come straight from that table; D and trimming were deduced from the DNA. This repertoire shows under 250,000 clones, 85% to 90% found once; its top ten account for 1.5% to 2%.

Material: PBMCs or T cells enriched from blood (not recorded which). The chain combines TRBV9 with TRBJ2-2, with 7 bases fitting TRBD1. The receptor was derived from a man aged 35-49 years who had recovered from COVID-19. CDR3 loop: CASSVATAAGGNTGELFF. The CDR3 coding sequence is TGTGCCAGCAGCGTAGCTACGGCGGCAGGGGGGAACACCGGGGAGCTGTTTTTT.